The present entry profiles one T cell receptor (beta chain) with its context. Its matching antigen is unknown. The data were obtained in a study of T cell responses to AZD1222 COVID-19 vaccine. The repertoire was sequenced with immunoSEQ multiplex PCR; TCRdb's copy has only in-frame clones and lacks some. Among 100,000 or so clones listed, approximately 87% were seen once. Study-level results: The study found vaccine-associated CD4 TCRs spanning spike, dominant at 160-218 and 743-854. Once two AZD1222 doses were given, Spike-specific TCR breadth and depth went up. Clonal diversity was possibly underestimated; the donors were predominantly white British and more often female. Only a handful of AZD1222 recipients were seropositive at baseline.

The germline V gene has CDR1 SEHNR and CDR2 FQNEAQ (reference sequence). Trimming cost V 1 base and J 6 bases; bases outside gene matches: 3. This CDR3 has 14 residues. The chain links TRBV7-9 to TRBJ1-5, with 7 bases matching TRBD1. The TCR sequence derives from an adult in good health. Sequencing used peripheral blood, obtained on day 0 of MenACWY control vaccination. CDR3 amino acids: CASSLGQGLQPQHF. CDR3 bases: TGTGCCAGCAGCTTAGGACAGGGTCTTCAGCCCCAGCATTTT. The full variable domain, its missing parts supplied by reference TRBV7-9 and TRBJ1-5, is DTGVSQNPRHKITKRGQNVTFRCDPISEHNRLYWYRQTLGQGPEFLTYFQNEAQLEKSRLLSDRFSAERPKGSFSTLEIQRTEQGDSAMYLCASSLGQGLQPQHFGDGTRLSIL.